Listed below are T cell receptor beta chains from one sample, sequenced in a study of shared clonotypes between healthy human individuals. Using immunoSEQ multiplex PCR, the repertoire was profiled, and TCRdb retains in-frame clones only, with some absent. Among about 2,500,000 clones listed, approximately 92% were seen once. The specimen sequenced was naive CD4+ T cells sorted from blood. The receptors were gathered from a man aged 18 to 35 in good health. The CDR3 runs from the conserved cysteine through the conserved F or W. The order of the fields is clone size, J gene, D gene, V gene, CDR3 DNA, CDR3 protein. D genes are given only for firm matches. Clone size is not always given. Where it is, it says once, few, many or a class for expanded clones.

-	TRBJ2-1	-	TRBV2	TGTGCCAGCGCGGAAAAGTACAATGAGCAGTTCTTC	CASAEKYNEQFF
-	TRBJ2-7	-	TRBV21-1	TGTGCCAGCAGCAGAGAAGCGGTTAGGAGCTCCTACGAGCAGTACTTC	CASSREAVRSSYEQYF
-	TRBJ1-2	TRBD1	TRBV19	TGTGCCAGTAGTACACCAGGGGGATCTAACTATGGCTACACCTTC	CASSTPGGSNYGYTF
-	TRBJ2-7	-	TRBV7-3	TGTGCCAGCAGCTCGGACGTAGGAACCTACGAGCAGTACTTC	CASSSDVGTYEQYF
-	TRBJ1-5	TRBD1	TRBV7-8	TGTGCCAGCAACCTCGGGGACAGGGATAGCAATCAGCCCCAGCATTTT	CASNLGDRDSNQPQHF
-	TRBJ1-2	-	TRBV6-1	TGTGCCAGCATCATTACAGGGCCCACTAACTATGGCTACACCTTC	CASIITGPTNYGYTF
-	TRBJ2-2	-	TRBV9	TGTGCTCCAGGCCCATATATAGGGGGGTCGAACACCGGGGAGCTGTTTTTT	CAPGPYIGGSNTGELFF
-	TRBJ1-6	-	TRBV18	TGTGCCAGCTCACCGTTGGGGAGCTCCTATAATTCACCCCTCCACTTT	CASSPLGSSYNSPLHF
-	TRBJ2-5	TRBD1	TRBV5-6	TGTGCCAGCAGCCTCTACAGGGGAAACCAAGAGACCCAGTACTTC	CASSLYRGNQETQYF
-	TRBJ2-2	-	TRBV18	TGTGCCAGCTCACCCAGGACAGCGAACACCGGGGAGCTGTTTTTT	CASSPRTANTGELFF
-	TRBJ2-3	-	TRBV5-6	TGTGCCAGCAGCTCAGGGACCTCGGGCACAGATACGCAGTATTTT	CASSSGTSGTDTQYF
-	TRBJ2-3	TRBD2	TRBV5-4	TGTGCCAGTTCGCAAGGACTAGCGGGGGTGGGCACAGATACGCAGTATTTT	CASSQGLAGVGTDTQYF
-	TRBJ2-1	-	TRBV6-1	TGTGCCAGCAGTTATATGGGGCGGGATGAGCAGTTCTTC	CASSYMGRDEQFF
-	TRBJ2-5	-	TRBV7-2	TGTGCCAGCAGCTTAGGTGGCAGGCACCAAGAGACCCAGTACTTC	CASSLGGRHQETQYF
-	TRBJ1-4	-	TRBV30	TGTGCCTGGAGGCGACCTGGCGGTAATGAAAAACTGTTTTTT	CAWRRPGGNEKLFF
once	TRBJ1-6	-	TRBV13	TGTGCCAGCAGCGGCCGGGGCGGGGTTTCACCCCTCCACTTT	CASSGRGGVSPLHF
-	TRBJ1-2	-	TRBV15	TGTGCCACTGCCACGGGGAACTATGGCTACACCTTC	CATATGNYGYTF
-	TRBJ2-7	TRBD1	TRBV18	TGTGCCAGCTCACCCGGACAGGGCGGCAGCTACGAGCAGTACTTC	CASSPGQGGSYEQYF
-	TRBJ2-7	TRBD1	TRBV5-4	TGTGCCAGCAGCTTGGGGGTAGACAGGGGGATAAACGAGCAGTACTTC	CASSLGVDRGINEQYF
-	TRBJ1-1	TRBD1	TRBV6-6	TGTGCCAGCAGTCAAACCGGGACAGGGCACACTGAAGCTTTCTTT	CASSQTGTGHTEAFF